This is a list of T cell receptor beta chains from one sample in a study of response to subunit inactivated influenza vaccine. TCRdb redid the calling of the RT-PCR reads with MiXCR, one entry per CDR3 protein. Of about 780,000 distinct CDR3 sequences in the sample, roughly 18% are singletons; the top ten hold 11%. The sequencing here drew on PBMCs from blood, taken 5 days after vaccination. The receptors derive from a man between 50 and 59 years old who received an inactivated influenza vaccine. CDR3s include the opening cysteine and the closing phenylalanine or tryptophan. The D gene is left open where the match is weak. Clone size is not always given. Where it is, it says once, few, many or a class for expanded clones.

j_call,clone_size,d_call,v_call,cdr3_aa,cdr3_nt
TRBJ1-5,few,NA,TRBV7-9,CASTRHSNQPQHF,TGTGCCAGCACAAGACATAGCAATCAGCCCCAGCATTTT
TRBJ1-1,few,NA,TRBV6-6,CASSVGREAFF,TGTGCCAGCAGTGTCGGCAGAGAAGCTTTCTTT
TRBJ1-2,many,TRBD1,TRBV5-1,CASSTGQGAYGYTF,TGCGCCAGCAGCACCGGACAGGGGGCCTATGGCTACACCTTC
TRBJ2-3,many,NA,TRBV6-1,CASRSTGGATDTQYF,TGTGCCAGCAGAAGCACAGGAGGGGCAACAGATACGCAGTATTTT
TRBJ2-7,NA,NA,TRBV5-1,CASSLSPSGQREQYF,TGCGCCAGCAGCTTGTCCCCCTCGGGACAACGCGAGCAGTACTTC
TRBJ2-1,once,NA,TRBV10-3,CAIQPQQGYEQFF,TGTGCCATCCAGCCCCAACAGGGTTATGAGCAGTTCTTC
TRBJ2-7,many,NA,TRBV7-6,CASSLAEGAYEQYF,TGTGCCAGCAGCTTAGCGGAAGGGGCCTACGAGCAGTACTTC
TRBJ2-5,few,TRBD1,TRBV20-1,CSAISSRGRQETQYF,TGCAGTGCTATTTCAAGCAGGGGGCGTCAAGAGACCCAGTACTTC
TRBJ2-7,NA,TRBD1,TRBV2,CASSTQGSSYEQYF,TGTGCCAGCAGTACACAGGGGAGCTCCTACGAGCAGTACTTC
TRBJ2-7,NA,NA,TRBV6-1,CASRLRRGSYEQYF,TGTGCCAGCAGACTAAGACGCGGCTCCTACGAGCAGTACTTC
TRBJ2-1,NA,NA,TRBV7-8,CASSLARGNNEQFF,TGTGCCAGCAGCTTAGCGCGCGGGAACAATGAGCAGTTCTTC
TRBJ2-7,few,NA,TRBV20-1,CSANSGSLRPYEQYF,TGCAGTGCTAATTCAGGAAGCCTTAGACCCTACGAGCAGTACTTC
TRBJ2-3,many,NA,TRBV7-6,CASSQTGVTDTQYF,TGTGCCAGCAGCCAGACAGGAGTCACAGATACGCAGTATTTT
TRBJ2-1,NA,NA,TRBV5-1,CASSLARGTGSLDEQFF,TGCGCCAGCAGCTTGGCAAGAGGGACCGGATCTCTCGATGAGCAGTTCTTC
TRBJ2-7,few,NA,TRBV20-1,CSARGPLSYEQYF,TGCAGTGCTAGAGGACCACTCTCCTACGAGCAGTACTTC
TRBJ2-2,NA,NA,TRBV2,CASIGTAGGTGELFF,TGTGCCAGCATCGGGACGGCCGGGGGCACCGGGGAGCTGTTTTTT
TRBJ2-2,NA,NA,TRBV6-2/TRBV6-3,CASSLDSLPRELFF,TGTGCCAGCAGCTTGGACTCACTCCCGAGGGAGCTGTTTTTT
TRBJ2-5,once,TRBD2,TRBV11-2,CASSSPGAGAETQYF,TGTGCCAGCAGCTCCCCCGGCGCGGGAGCAGAGACCCAGTACTTC
TRBJ2-5,few,NA,TRBV25-1,CASKRADSLIQETQYF,TGTGCCAGCAAACGCGCGGACAGCCTTATCCAAGAGACCCAGTACTTC
TRBJ2-7,NA,TRBD1,TRBV29-1,CSAGTGGYEQYF,TGCAGCGCCGGGACAGGGGGCTACGAGCAGTACTTC
TRBJ2-3,NA,NA,TRBV4-3,CASSPEGVMTSTDTQYF,TGCGCCAGCAGCCCCGAGGGGGTGATGACTAGCACAGATACGCAGTATTTT
TRBJ2-5,NA,NA,TRBV20-1,CSASDEGTAGKTQYF,TGCAGTGCTAGTGATGAAGGGACAGCGGGGAAGACCCAGTACTTC
TRBJ2-7,NA,TRBD2,TRBV20-1,CSATKGLAGAYEQYF,TGCAGTGCTACGAAGGGTCTAGCGGGGGCCTACGAGCAGTACTTC
TRBJ2-5,NA,NA,TRBV7-9,CASTSRGDQETQYF,TGTGCCAGCACCTCAAGGGGGGACCAAGAGACCCAGTACTTC
TRBJ1-2,NA,NA,TRBV20-1,CSARDNNYGYTF,TGCAGTGCTAGAGATAACAACTATGGCTACACCTTC
TRBJ1-5,NA,NA,TRBV5-5,CASSFGQTNQPQHF,TGTGCCAGCAGCTTCGGACAGACTAATCAGCCCCAGCATTTT
TRBJ2-3,few,NA,TRBV27,CASSLGLGGPRYF,TGTGCCAGCAGTTTAGGGCTTGGGGGTCCCAGGTATTTT
TRBJ2-3,NA,TRBD2,TRBV7-3,CASSLNTGYARAVPSGSTDTQYF,TGTGCCAGCAGCTTAAACACCGGGTACGCACGGGCGGTTCCTAGCGGGAGCACAGATACGCAGTATTTT
TRBJ2-3,few,TRBD2,TRBV29-1,CSVAASGVGSTQYF,TGCAGCGTTGCTGCTAGCGGTGTTGGGAGTACGCAGTATTTT
TRBJ2-7,few,TRBD1,TRBV19,CASTSPGQGAWSYEQYF,TGTGCCAGTACCTCTCCGGGACAGGGGGCATGGTCCTACGAGCAGTACTTC
TRBJ2-4,few,TRBD1,TRBV18,CASSPRDRRPDLAKNIQYF,TGTGCCAGCTCACCCCGGGACAGGAGGCCCGATTTAGCCAAAAACATTCAGTACTTC
TRBJ2-1,few,NA,TRBV2,CASSVDPAVGYNEQFF,TGTGCCAGCAGTGTTGACCCAGCAGTGGGATACAATGAGCAGTTCTTC
TRBJ1-1,NA,NA,TRBV6-5,CASSYGPLTARDTEAFF,TGTGCCAGCAGTTATGGACCCCTGACAGCCCGTGACACTGAAGCTTTCTTT
TRBJ2-7,NA,TRBD1,TRBV20-1,CSARWDRRTTYEQYF,TGCAGTGCTAGATGGGACAGGCGCACGACCTACGAGCAGTACTTC
TRBJ2-7,NA,NA,TRBV3-1,CASSQVREEWNDYEQYF,TGTGCCAGCAGCCAAGTAAGAGAGGAGTGGAATGACTACGAGCAGTACTTC
TRBJ2-7,NA,NA,TRBV12-5,CASGLGLYEQYF,TGTGCTAGTGGTTTGGGACTGTACGAGCAGTACTTC
TRBJ1-4,few,NA,TRBV7-2,CASSLFDATNEKLFF,TGTGCCAGCAGCTTATTCGATGCAACTAATGAAAAACTGTTTTTT
TRBJ2-7,many,TRBD2,TRBV29-1,CSATGGGGDEQYF,TGCAGCGCGACCGGCGGGGGTGGCGACGAGCAGTACTTC
TRBJ1-1,NA,TRBD1,TRBV12-3/TRBV12-4,CASSLSWTGTEAFF,TGTGCCAGCAGTTTATCGTGGACAGGCACTGAAGCTTTCTTT
TRBJ1-6,few,NA,TRBV5-6,CASSLDGSPLHF,TGTGCCAGCAGCTTGGATGGCTCACCCCTCCACTTT
TRBJ2-1,few,NA,TRBV29-1,CSVVGRSYNEQFF,TGCAGCGTTGTTGGTAGGTCCTACAATGAGCAGTTCTTC
TRBJ1-5,NA,NA,TRBV28,CASSLSGLVSNQPQHF,TGTGCCAGCAGTTTATCCGGGTTAGTCAGCAATCAGCCCCAGCATTTT
TRBJ1-1,few,NA,TRBV4-3,CASSQEGPNVAFF,TGCGCCAGCAGCCAAGAGGGGCCTAACGTGGCTTTCTTT